The 12 T cell receptor beta chains below were found in one sample sequenced in a study of response to subunit inactivated influenza vaccine. TCRdb re-analysed the RT-PCR reads in MiXCR, keeping a single row per CDR3 protein. The data show about 700,000 distinct CDR3 sequences, around a sixth seen once. The sample consisted of PBMCs from blood, taken about 13 days after vaccination. Every receptor here comes from a man in his forties or fifties who received an inactivated influenza vaccine.

The chain links TRBV12-3 or TRBV12-4 to TRBJ2-1; D possibly corresponds to TRBD1 (6 bases). This CDR3 contains 13 residues. Trimming took off 7 bases at V and 8 bases at J, with 15 bases between the two ends. The CDR3 here is CASTGTPPDEQFF. In DNA form, the CDR3 reads TGTGCCAGCACCGGGACACCACCCGATGAGCAGTTCTTC.

In this sample, this clonotype turned up a few times. The rearrangement links TRBV29-1 to TRBJ2-7; perhaps D is TRBD1 or TRBD2 (5 bases each). CDR1 SQVTM and CDR2 ANQGSEA come from the germline V gene. The CDR3 contains 11 residues. V dropped 4 bases and J dropped 5 bases, with 9 bases sitting between them. The CDR3 nucleotides are TGCAGCGTTGCAGGGACCCACGAGCAGTACTTC. Its translation is CSVAGTHEQYF.

The chain combines TRBV3-1 with TRBJ2-7; 13 bases match TRBD2. Unmatched junction bases numbered 9, after V lost 4 bases and J lost 0 bases. Germline V gene sequence: CDR1 LGHDT, CDR2 YNNKEL (reference sequence). The CDR3 has 18 amino acids. CDR3 sequence (DNA): TGTGCCAGCAGCCCGAGTCCCGGGACTAGCGGGGACTCCTACGAGCAGTACTTC. This encodes CASSPSPGTSGDSYEQYF.

This clonotype was detected ten times or more. The V gene is TRBV28, the J gene TRBJ2-7; D is perhaps TRBD2 (6 bases). Germline CDR1 MDHEN, CDR2 SYDVKM. The length of the CDR3 is 14 residues. V was pared by 1 base and J by 4 bases, with 11 bases between. DNA for the CDR3: TGTGCCAGCAGTTTATCGGGACTGGTTTACGAGCAGTACTTC. It codes for CASSLSGLVYEQYF.

In its sample, this clonotype was seen a few times. V gene TRBV12-3 or TRBV12-4 combines with J gene TRBJ1-1; no firm D call. The length of the CDR3 is 14 residues. The V and J ends lost 3 bases and 5 bases respectively, with 13 bases between them. Here the CDR3 reads CASSFQVEGTEAFF. The CDR3 nucleotides are TGTGCCAGCAGTTTCCAGGTCGAAGGGACTGAAGCTTTCTTT.

This clonotype was recorded many times. This sequence joins TRBV7-2 and TRBJ1-5; D may be TRBD1 (5 bases). V was trimmed by 5 bases and J by 0 bases, leaving 8 bases between them. Germline lookup yields CDR1 SGHTA and CDR2 FQGNSA. This CDR3 has 14 residues. The CDR3 bases are TGTGCCAGCAGCGGGACTTATAGCAATCAGCCCCAGCATTTT. Translated: CASSGTYSNQPQHF.

The gene calls are TRBV15 and TRBJ1-5; 8 bases are a match to TRBD1. Germline assignment: CDR1 LNHNV and CDR2 YYDKDF (reference sequence). The junction had 0 bases not matched to a gene; V was cut back by 1 base and J by 1 base. This CDR3 has 15 amino acids. The chain's CDR3 is CATSRGTGSNQPQHF. In DNA form, the CDR3 reads TGTGCCACCAGCAGAGGGACAGGGAGCAATCAGCCCCAGCATTTT.

This clonotype was counted between two and nine times. The genes are TRBV4-2 and TRBJ2-3, with 8 bases lining up with TRBD1. V was clipped by 4 bases and J by 4 bases; unmatched bases: 10. In germline, CDR1 is LGHNA, CDR2 YNFKEQ. The CDR3 is made up of 16 amino acids. This CDR3 is CASSPQGALSADTQYF. CDR3 nucleotides: TGTGCCAGCAGCCCCCAGGGGGCCCTTTCAGCAGATACGCAGTATTTT.

The sample holds a few counts of this clonotype. The gene calls are TRBV7-6 and TRBJ2-1; tentative D call: TRBD2 (6 bases). The germline gives CDR1 SGHVS, CDR2 FNYEAQ. V dropped 1 base and J dropped 9 bases, with 13 bases sitting between them. The CDR3 covers 14 residues. The CDR3: CASSLEGTLSEQFF. The CDR3 DNA reads as TGTGCCAGCAGCTTAGAGGGGACTCTCAGTGAGCAGTTCTTC.

This rearrangement joins TRBV5-6 to TRBJ2-3; D is perhaps TRBD1 (6 bases). The CDR3 length is 16 residues. Trimming removed 0 bases at V and 1 base at J, with 12 bases between. The V gene's germline CDR1 is SGHDT and CDR2 YYEEEE. The DNA of the CDR3 is TGTGCCAGCAGCTTGGACACAGGGTTGGGCACAGATACGCAGTATTTT. This encodes CASSLDTGLGTDTQYF.

V usage is TRBV12-3 or TRBV12-4 and J usage is TRBJ2-3, with D perhaps assigned TRBD1 or TRBD2 (5 bases each). CDR3 length: 14 amino acids. V was shortened by 5 bases and J by 6 bases, with 15 bases between the two germline ends. This CDR3 is CASSPGPPGDTQYF. DNA for the CDR3: TGTGCCAGCAGTCCGGGACCCCCAGGGGATACGCAGTATTTT.

This clonotype was counted ten times or more. The chain is built from TRBV9 and TRBJ1-6; no clear D. The V end was cut by 0 bases, the J end by 9 bases, with 10 bases between. The CDR3 has 14 amino acids. Germline CDR1 and CDR2: SGDLS and YYNGEE. The CDR3 loop reads CASSVEAASSPLHF. The DNA for the CDR3 is TGTGCCAGCAGCGTAGAGGCAGCCTCTTCACCCCTCCACTTT. The entire variable domain, with the rest obtained from reference TRBV9 and TRBJ1-6, is as follows: DSGVTQTPKHLITATGQRVTLRCSPRSGDLSVYWYQQSLDQGLQFLIQYYNGEERAKGNILERFSAQQFPDLHSELNLSSLELGDSALYFCASSVEAASSPLHFGNGTRLTVT.